This TCR beta chain stems from a study of T cells in Graves' hyperthyroidism and ophthalmopathy. This clonotype was seen a few times. Its cognate antigen is unknown. Hyperthyroidism of Graves' type that showed no ophthalmopathy progression within 18 months was stable. Exclusion followed for patients with uncontrolled infection, other autoimmune disease, pregnancy or lactation. The source material, RNA transcripts, was used to amplify TCR beta CDR3 regions. Initially, a first-round RT-PCR of the TCR CDR3 employed the HTBI primer set. TCRdb processed the multiplex PCR reads anew with MiXCR; each CDR3 protein has one entry. The table records around 580,000 distinct CDR3 sequences, around 46% of them present only once. The CDR3 has 15 residues. Germline V lookup: CDR1 KGHDR, CDR2 SFDVKD. Trimming took 3 bases from V and 4 from J; bases not matched to a gene: 5. General study findings and limits: A model of 13 V-J features distinguished ophthalmopathy from stable hyperthyroidism. Most thyroid clonotypes expanded above 0.001 were also detected in blood.

The sequenced sample consisted of peripheral blood or thyroid tissue (not recorded which). This TCR came from a woman under 30 with Graves' hyperthyroidism. The chain has TRBV24-1 and TRBJ1-2; 9 bases are shared with TRBD1. CDR3 nucleotide sequence: TGTGCCACCAGTGATGGGACAGGGACGGTCTATGGCTACACCTTC. It is translated as CATSDGTGTVYGYTF.